This TCR beta chain appears in the sequencing data of a study of T-cell reconstitution after alpha-beta-depleted transplantation in children. Note on this clonotype: The target antigen is unknown.

The authors prepared the TCRbeta library with unique molecular identifiers. TCRdb reprocessed the PCR reads with MiXCR, giving one entry per CDR3 protein. The sample contains around 800,000 distinct CDR3 sequences, 15% to 20% of which appear only once. General observations from the study: When one year had passed after transplant, most T-cell counts and diversity came from newly produced T cells.

This CDR3 is built from 15 residues. CDR1 is SGHRS, CDR2 YFSETQ, per germline. With 0 bases removed from V and 1 base from J, the gap between germline ends came to 8 bases. This TCR was sampled from a male patient aged 10 to 17 who had a stem cell transplant for acute lymphoblastic leukemia, so the T cells may come from the graft donor. The specimen comprised PBMCs, mostly from graft donor cells, sampled 360 days after TCRalphabeta/CD19-depleted stem cell transplant. The genes are TRBV5-1 and TRBJ2-1; D remains ambiguous. CDR3 bases: TGCGCCAGCAGCTTGGCACAGCTTTCCTACAATGAGCAGTTCTTC. Its translation is CASSLAQLSYNEQFF.